One sample yielded the 28 T cell receptor beta chains listed below, sequenced in a study of shared T cell receptors in the human thymus (dated by TCRdb to 2020 to 2022). The method behind the library was the immunoSEQ multiplex PCR assay. Here the immuneACCESS table is served through TCRdb, limited to in-frame sequences with V and J called. Missing clones are a known gap in these copies; in checked studies unresolved V genes cover under half, and the rest lacks a known reason. This sample holds about 380,000 clones; 95% were observed only once. Jointly, the top ten make up approximately 0.02% of the sample. Sequencing used thymocytes. The receptors were sampled from a human donor.

The chain employs TRBV28 and TRBJ2-7; a possible D gene is TRBD2 (6 bases). CDR1 and CDR2 (germline): MDHEN, SYDVKM. V gave up 1 base and J gave up 3 bases, with 16 bases separating them. CDR3 length: 16 residues. The CDR3 is CASSLFTWDSSYEQYF. Here the CDR3 DNA reads TGTGCCAGCAGTTTATTTACCTGGGACTCGAGCTACGAGCAGTACTTC. The full variable domain, in which reference TRBV28 and TRBJ2-7 provide the parts outside the CDR3, is DVKVTQSSRYLVKRTGEKVFLECVQDMDHENMFWYRQDPGLGLRLIYFSYDVKMKEKGDIPEGYSVSREKKERFSLILESASTNQTSMYLCASSLFTWDSSYEQYFGPGTRLTVT.

V and J are TRBV28 and TRBJ2-6; D perhaps matches TRBD2 (7 bases). This CDR3 is 18 amino acids long. Germline V gives CDR1 MDHEN, CDR2 SYDVKM. Trimming removed 6 bases from V and 0 bases from J, with 18 bases in between. The CDR3 protein is CASRFGGAALSGANVLTF. CDR3 nucleotides: TGTGCCAGCAGGTTTGGGGGGGCCGCCCTCTCTGGGGCCAACGTCCTGACTTTC.

The chain employs TRBV27 and TRBJ2-1; TRBD2 matches at 10 bases. Germline V CDR1 and CDR2: MNHEY, SMNVEV (reference sequence). The CDR3 is 15 amino acids. The trim removed 5 bases at V and 4 bases at J, leaving 5 bases unmatched. The CDR3 spells CASSVPSGGYNEQFF. The CDR3 DNA is TGTGCCAGCAGTGTACCTAGCGGGGGATACAATGAGCAGTTCTTC.

This rearrangement joins TRBV15 to TRBJ2-2; TRBD1 agrees at 9 bases. Germline V gene lookup returns CDR1 LNHNV and CDR2 YYDKDF (reference sequence). This CDR3 comprises 18 residues. V was pared by 2 bases and J by 4 bases, with 11 bases of the junction left unmatched. The CDR3 region is CATSRLLDRDRVTGELFF. The CDR3, as DNA: TGTGCCACCAGCAGACTACTGGACCGGGACAGGGTCACCGGGGAGCTGTTTTTT. Full variable domain (missing parts from reference TRBV15 and TRBJ2-2): DAMVIQNPRYQVTQFGKPVTLSCSQTLNHNVMYWYQQKSSQAPKLLFHYYDKDFNNEADTPDNFQSRRPNTSFCFLDIRSPGLGDTAMYLCATSRLLDRDRVTGELFFGEGSRLTVL.

The gene calls are TRBV10-2 and TRBJ2-1; 7 bases are shared with TRBD1. V gave up 5 bases and J gave up 4 bases; unmatched junction bases: 20. CDR3 length: 19 amino acids. Germline CDR1 is WSHSY and CDR2 is SAAADI. CDR3 in amino acids: CASSPGGRRSIEPYNEQFF. For the CDR3, the DNA is TGCGCCAGCAGTCCAGGGGGAAGGAGATCAATAGAACCTTACAATGAGCAGTTCTTC.

V and J are TRBV4-2 and TRBJ1-6; TRBD1 matches at 8 bases. The CDR3 runs to 14 residues. Germline V CDR1 and CDR2: LGHNA, YNFKEQ. Losses at the gene ends were 2 bases for V and 10 bases for J; bases not matched to a gene: 4. CDR3 region: CASSQRQGKSPLHF. The CDR3 DNA reads as TGTGCCAGCAGCCAAAGACAGGGGAAATCACCCCTCCACTTT.

The chain recombines TRBV19 with TRBJ2-7; the D is unclear. CDR3 size: 13 residues. V lost 3 bases to trimming and J lost 2 bases, with 8 bases between them. Germline assignment: CDR1 LNHDA and CDR2 SQIVND (reference sequence). The CDR3 nucleotides read TGTGCCAGTAGTATCGGCGGAACCTACGAGCAGTACTTC. Translating it yields CASSIGGTYEQYF.

Only a few counts were recorded for this clone. V is TRBV5-1 and J is TRBJ1-2; D is ambiguous. V was pared by 8 bases and J by 4 bases, with 12 bases between. Germline CDR1 and CDR2: SGHRS and YFSETQ. The CDR3 covers 12 residues. CDR3 in amino acids: CASRGSGYGYTF. The CDR3 DNA is TGCGCCAGTCGAGGGAGCGGCTATGGCTACACCTTC.

The chain carries TRBV27 and TRBJ2-3; TRBD2 matches 14 bases. The V and J ends lost 7 bases and 6 bases, in that order; junction bases with no gene match: 18. CDR3 length equals 19 residues. CDR1 is MNHEY and CDR2 is SMNVEV in the germline V gene (reference sequence). The CDR3, as DNA: TGTGCCAGCATGGGGAAGACTGGGACTAGCGGGAGATTTGGGGATACGCAGTATTTT. Encoded protein: CASMGKTGTSGRFGDTQYF.

Written as DNA, the CDR3 is TGTGCCAGCAGCTCCCACGACTTTGCCCAAGAGACCCAGTACTTC. It encodes CASSSHDFAQETQYF. J is TRBJ2-5 and V is TRBV7-9, with no clear D. This CDR3 is 15 amino acids long. The V and J ends lost 4 bases and 1 base respectively, with 13 bases between them. CDR1 and CDR2 from the germline V gene are SEHNR and FQNEAQ (reference sequence).

This chain joins TRBV28 and TRBJ2-2, with 9 bases identical to TRBD2. The CDR3 length is 18 residues. The J segment lost 7 bases and the V segment lost 8 bases, leaving 20 bases of the junction unmatched. Germline V gene lookup returns CDR1 MDHEN and CDR2 SYDVKM. The CDR3 nucleotides are TGTGCCAGCGCCGTGGTGGGTCGCGGGAGGGCCCTCGGCGGGGAGCTGTTTTTT. This translates into CASAVVGRGRALGGELFF. The whole variable domain, remainder taken from reference TRBV28 and TRBJ2-2, is DVKVTQSSRYLVKRTGEKVFLECVQDMDHENMFWYRQDPGLGLRLIYFSYDVKMKEKGDIPEGYSVSREKKERFSLILESASTNQTSMYLCASAVVGRGRALGGELFFGEGSRLTVL.

The rearrangement uses TRBV10-1 and TRBJ2-6, with 8 bases that match TRBD1. The CDR3 has 17 amino acids. V gave up 6 bases and J gave up 2 bases; unmatched junction bases: 9. Germline V gene data show CDR1 as WNHNN and CDR2 as SYGVQD (reference sequence). Here the CDR3 DNA reads TGCGCCAGCAGGGGACAGGCAAGTCCACCTGGGGCCAACGTCCTGACTTTC. It encodes CASRGQASPPGANVLTF.

The chain has TRBV30 and TRBJ1-5; tentative D call: TRBD1 (5 bases). V was trimmed by 4 bases and J by 3 bases, leaving 10 bases between them. Germline V gene sequence: CDR1 GTSNPN, CDR2 SVGIG (reference sequence). This CDR3 is built from 13 residues. Written as DNA, the CDR3 is TGTGCCTGGAAGACAGCCGTCAATCAGCCCCAGCATTTT. Translation: CAWKTAVNQPQHF.

The V gene is TRBV4-1, the J gene TRBJ2-7, with D possibly being TRBD1 (5 bases). Trimming pared 3 bases from V and 10 bases from J, leaving 16 bases between. Germline CDR1 is MGHRA and CDR2 is YSYEKL. This CDR3 contains 13 residues. In DNA, the CDR3 is TGCGCCAGCAGCCATACAAGGGATGGGGCCCAGTACTTC. As protein: CASSHTRDGAQYF.

This rearrangement joins TRBV28 to TRBJ2-7; 8 nucleotides line up with TRBD1. V dropped 5 bases and J dropped 1; count of bases not matched to a gene: 7. Germline V gives CDR1 MDHEN, CDR2 SYDVKM. This CDR3 spans 15 amino acids. CDR3 in DNA: TGTGCCAGCAGTGCCTACAGGGGGTGGTCCTACGAGCAGTACTTC. It translates to CASSAYRGWSYEQYF.

The chain employs TRBV12-2 and TRBJ2-1; the D segment call TRBD1 is taken from the table without a DNA check. TRBV12-2 is marked as a pseudogene. The CDR3 length is 15 residues. CDR3: CASRFGTGERNEQFF. DNA for the CDR3: TGTGCAAGTCGCTTCGGGACAGGGGAAAGAAATGAGCAGTTCTTC.

This chain connects TRBV5-1 to TRBJ2-3; no clear D. V lost 4 bases to trimming and J lost 2 bases, with 14 bases between them. Germline values: CDR1 SGHRS, CDR2 YFSETQ. This CDR3 is 15 amino acids long. The CDR3 DNA sequence: TGCGCCAGCAGCCACAGACATATGGTCACAGATACGCAGTATTTT. Protein product: CASSHRHMVTDTQYF. Combining the CDR3 with reference TRBV5-1 and TRBJ2-3 gives the whole variable domain KAGVTQTPRYLIKTRGQQVTLSCSPISGHRSVSWYQQTPGQGLQFLFEYFSETQRNKGNFPGRFSGRQFSNSRSEMNVSTLELGDSALYLCASSHRHMVTDTQYFGPGTRLTVL.

This sequence joins TRBV13 and TRBJ2-7, with TRBD2 matching 8 bases. V shed 5 bases, J shed 1 base, and the junction held 4 bases outside the gene matches. The germline CDR1 and CDR2 sequences are PRHDT and FYEKMQ (reference sequence). The CDR3 has 14 residues. The CDR3: CASSPSGFSYEQYF. For the CDR3, the DNA is TGTGCCAGCAGCCCTAGCGGGTTTTCCTACGAGCAGTACTTC.

The chain carries TRBV6-1 and TRBJ2-5; 11 bases are a match to TRBD2. Looked up from germline, CDR1 is MNHNS and CDR2 is SASEGT. The ends lost 4 bases at V and 2 bases at J; junction bases unmatched: 6. This CDR3 contains 16 residues. This CDR3 reads CASSATGTSGQETQYF. The CDR3 DNA sequence: TGTGCCAGCAGTGCCACCGGGACTAGCGGACAAGAGACCCAGTACTTC.

The chain combines TRBV2 with TRBJ1-4; D gene unclear. The CDR3 runs to 11 residues. V shed 3 bases and J shed 13 bases, with 9 bases lying between them. Per germline, CDR1 SNHLY and CDR2 FYNNEI. The CDR3, as DNA: TGTGCCAGCAGTGATCCCCCATTACTGTTTTTT. Translation gives CASSDPPLLFF.

This chain connects TRBV30 to TRBJ1-3; D not certain. Trimming stripped 1 base from V and 8 bases from J, with 12 bases between. CDR1 and CDR2 (germline): GTSNPN, SVGIG (reference sequence). The CDR3 spans 13 residues. CDR3 amino acids: CAWSASGGHTIYF. In nucleotides, the CDR3 is TGTGCCTGGAGTGCTTCGGGCGGGCACACCATATATTTT. Based on the CDR3 plus reference TRBV30 and TRBJ1-3, the full variable domain is SQTIHQWPATLVQPVGSPLSLECTVEGTSNPNLYWYRQAAGRGLQLLFYSVGIGQISSEVPQNLSASRPQDRQFILSSKKLLLSDSGFYLCAWSASGGHTIYFGEGSWLTVV.

The V and J genes are TRBV28 and TRBJ1-1; 7 bases fit TRBD1. The CDR3 totals 18 residues. The V gene's germline CDR1 is MDHEN and CDR2 SYDVKM. V was pared by 6 bases and J by 1 base, with 17 bases of the junction left unmatched. CDR3 in DNA: TGTGCCAGCAGCCTTTTCGGGACAGTGCATATGAAGAACACTGAAGCTTTCTTT. Encoded protein: CASSLFGTVHMKNTEAFF.

CDR3 nucleotides: TGTGCCAGCAGTTACTCGGGTCCGAGGAAAAACATTCAGTACTTC. Translation gives CASSYSGPRKNIQYF. V gene TRBV6-5 combines with J gene TRBJ2-4; no reliable D call. Between the trimmed V and J ends, which lost 0 bases and 4 bases, there was a span of 10 bases. The CDR3 sequence is 15 residues long. The germline CDR1 and CDR2 sequences are MNHEY and SVGAGI.

The rearrangement joins TRBV12-1 to TRBJ2-1; TRBD2 reflects the table's D call only, with no check against the DNA. TRBV12-1 represents a pseudogene. The CDR3 length is 15 residues. The CDR3 is CASSFGRESHNEQFF. The CDR3 DNA sequence: TGTGCCAGCAGCTTTGGGCGGGAGTCCCACAATGAGCAGTTCTTC.

The chain combines TRBV9 with TRBJ2-7; TRBD1 matches 7 bases. The ends lost 3 bases at V and 0 bases at J; junction bases unmatched: 9. CDR3 length: 16 amino acids. Per the germline V gene, CDR1 is SGDLS and CDR2 is YYNGEE. This chain's CDR3 is CASSAFQTGSSYEQYF. The CDR3 bases are TGTGCCAGCAGCGCATTCCAGACAGGGAGCTCCTACGAGCAGTACTTC.

The gene calls are TRBV27 and TRBJ1-1; D gene ambiguous. With 0 bases removed from V and 1 base from J, the gap between germline ends came to 6 bases. The germline gives CDR1 MNHEY, CDR2 SMNVEV (reference sequence). The CDR3 has 14 amino acids. The CDR3 is CASSLSLGNTEAFF. The CDR3 DNA reads as TGTGCCAGCAGTTTATCACTCGGGAACACTGAAGCTTTCTTT.

The rearrangement uses TRBV19 and TRBJ2-7, with a weak D call TRBD2 (6 bases). Germline V lookup: CDR1 LNHDA, CDR2 SQIVND (reference sequence). CDR3 length: 15 residues. Between the trimmed V and J ends, which lost 2 bases and 3 bases, there was a span of 14 bases. In DNA form, the CDR3 reads TGTGCCAGTAGTATAAGTACTAGCACGGGCTACGAGCAGTACTTC. This codes for CASSISTSTGYEQYF.

V and J are TRBV19 and TRBJ1-3; 7 bases are shared with TRBD1. V gave up 0 bases and J gave up 1 base; unmatched junction bases: 12. There are 19 residues in the CDR3. Germline CDR1 reads LNHDA; CDR2 reads SQIVND (reference sequence). The chain's CDR3 is CASSIELWGQRISGNTIYF. The DNA of the CDR3 is TGTGCCAGTAGTATAGAGCTTTGGGGACAGAGGATTTCTGGAAACACCATATATTTT. Filled out from reference TRBV19 and TRBJ1-3, the complete variable domain reads DGGITQSPKYLFRKEGQNVTLSCEQNLNHDAMYWYRQDPGQGLRLIYYSQIVNDFQKGDIAEGYSVSREKKESFPLTVTSAQKNPTAFYLCASSIELWGQRISGNTIYFGEGSWLTVV.